This TCR beta chain was sequenced for a study of technical replicates of blood from a few donors. Profiling relied on immunoSEQ multiplex PCR, and the TCRdb table lists in-frame clones only, not all of them. The table shows 12,000 or so clones, with 80% to 90% occurring only once. Per the germline V gene, CDR1 is GTSNPN and CDR2 is SVGIG (reference sequence). V was cut by 5 bases and J by 6 bases, with 16 bases left in between. The CDR3 contains 13 residues. The sequenced sample was PBMCs. This TCR derives from a human donor in good health. The genes are TRBV30 and TRBJ1-2; TRBD1 might be the D (5 bases). As DNA, the CDR3 is TGTGCCTGGCGCACCCCAGGGTTGGATGGCTACACCTTC. Its translation is CAWRTPGLDGYTF.